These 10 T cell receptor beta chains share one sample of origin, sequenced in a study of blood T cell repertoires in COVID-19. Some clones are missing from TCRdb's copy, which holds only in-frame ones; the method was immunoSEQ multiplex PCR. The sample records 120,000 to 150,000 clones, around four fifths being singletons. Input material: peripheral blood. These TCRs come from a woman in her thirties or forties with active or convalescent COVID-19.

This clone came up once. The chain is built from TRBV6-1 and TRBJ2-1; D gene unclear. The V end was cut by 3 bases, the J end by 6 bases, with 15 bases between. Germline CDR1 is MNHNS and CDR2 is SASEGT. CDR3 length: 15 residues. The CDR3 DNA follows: TGTGCCAGCAGTGAGGGCCTTTTCTCAGTCAATGAGCAGTTCTTC. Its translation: CASSEGLFSVNEQFF.

CDR3 residues: CASSLDWVGTEAFF. The DNA of the CDR3 is TGTGCCAGCAGCTTGGACTGGGTTGGGACTGAAGCTTTCTTT. The chain couples TRBV11-2 to TRBJ1-1; D not resolved. V was shortened by 3 bases and J by 5 bases, with 13 bases between the two germline ends. Germline assignment: CDR1 SGHAT and CDR2 FQNNGV. CDR3 length equals 14 residues.

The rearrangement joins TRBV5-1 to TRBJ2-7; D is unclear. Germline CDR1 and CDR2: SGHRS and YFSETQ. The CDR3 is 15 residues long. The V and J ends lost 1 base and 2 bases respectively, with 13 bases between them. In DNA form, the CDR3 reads TGCGCCAGCAGCTTGACGGGTGACCCTACCTACGAGCAGTACTTC. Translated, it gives CASSLTGDPTYEQYF.

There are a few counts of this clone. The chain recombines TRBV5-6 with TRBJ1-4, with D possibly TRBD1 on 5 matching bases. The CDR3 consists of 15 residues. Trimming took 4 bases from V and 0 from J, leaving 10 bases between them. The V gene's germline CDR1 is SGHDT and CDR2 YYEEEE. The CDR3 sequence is CASSPQGSTNEKLFF. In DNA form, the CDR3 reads TGTGCCAGCAGCCCGCAGGGCTCAACTAATGAAAAACTGTTTTTT. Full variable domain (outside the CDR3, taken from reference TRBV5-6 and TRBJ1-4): DAGVTQSPTHLIKTRGQQVTLRCSPKSGHDTVSWYQQALGQGPQFIFQYYEEEERQRGNFPDRFSGHQFPNYSSELNVNALLLGDSALYLCASSPQGSTNEKLFFGSGTQLSVL.

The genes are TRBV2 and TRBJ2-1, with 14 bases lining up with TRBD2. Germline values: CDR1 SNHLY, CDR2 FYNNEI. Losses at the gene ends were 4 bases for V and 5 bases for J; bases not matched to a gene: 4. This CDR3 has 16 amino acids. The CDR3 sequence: CASSGLAGGSNNEQFF. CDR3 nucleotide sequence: TGTGCCAGCAGTGGACTAGCGGGAGGGTCAAACAATGAGCAGTTCTTC.

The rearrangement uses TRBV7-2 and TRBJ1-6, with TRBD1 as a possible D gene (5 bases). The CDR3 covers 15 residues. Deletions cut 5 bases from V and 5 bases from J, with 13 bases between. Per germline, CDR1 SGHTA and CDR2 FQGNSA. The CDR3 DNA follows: TGTGCCAGCAGCCGGACGGGGGGAAATAATTCACCCCTCCACTTT. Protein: CASSRTGGNNSPLHF.

Here the CDR3 reads CASGPPGGRGGYTF. The CDR3 DNA sequence: TGTGCTAGTGGTCCCCCAGGGGGCCGGGGTGGCTACACCTTC. The chain has TRBV12-5 and TRBJ1-2; 8 bases fit TRBD1. V gave up 5 bases and J gave up 7 bases; unmatched junction bases: 9. CDR1 and CDR2 from the germline V gene are LGHNT and FRNRAP. The CDR3 is made up of 14 amino acids.

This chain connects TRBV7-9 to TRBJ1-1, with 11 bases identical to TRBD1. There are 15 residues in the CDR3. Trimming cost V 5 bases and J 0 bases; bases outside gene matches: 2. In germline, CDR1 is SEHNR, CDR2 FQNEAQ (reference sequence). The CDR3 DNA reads TGTGCCAGCAGCCTGGGACAGGGGGTGAACACTGAAGCTTTCTTT. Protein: CASSLGQGVNTEAFF.

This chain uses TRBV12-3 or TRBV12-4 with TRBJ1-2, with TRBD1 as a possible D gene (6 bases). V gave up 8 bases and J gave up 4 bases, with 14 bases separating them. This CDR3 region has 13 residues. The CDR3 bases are TGTGCCAGCTCCCAGCGGGGGCCCTATGGCTACACCTTC. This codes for CASSQRGPYGYTF.

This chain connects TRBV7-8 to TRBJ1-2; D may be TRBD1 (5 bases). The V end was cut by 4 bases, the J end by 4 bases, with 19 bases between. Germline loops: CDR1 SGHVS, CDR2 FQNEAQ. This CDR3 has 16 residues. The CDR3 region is CASSSGGMAGIYGYTF. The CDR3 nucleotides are TGTGCCAGCAGCTCCGGGGGGATGGCAGGGATCTATGGCTACACCTTC.